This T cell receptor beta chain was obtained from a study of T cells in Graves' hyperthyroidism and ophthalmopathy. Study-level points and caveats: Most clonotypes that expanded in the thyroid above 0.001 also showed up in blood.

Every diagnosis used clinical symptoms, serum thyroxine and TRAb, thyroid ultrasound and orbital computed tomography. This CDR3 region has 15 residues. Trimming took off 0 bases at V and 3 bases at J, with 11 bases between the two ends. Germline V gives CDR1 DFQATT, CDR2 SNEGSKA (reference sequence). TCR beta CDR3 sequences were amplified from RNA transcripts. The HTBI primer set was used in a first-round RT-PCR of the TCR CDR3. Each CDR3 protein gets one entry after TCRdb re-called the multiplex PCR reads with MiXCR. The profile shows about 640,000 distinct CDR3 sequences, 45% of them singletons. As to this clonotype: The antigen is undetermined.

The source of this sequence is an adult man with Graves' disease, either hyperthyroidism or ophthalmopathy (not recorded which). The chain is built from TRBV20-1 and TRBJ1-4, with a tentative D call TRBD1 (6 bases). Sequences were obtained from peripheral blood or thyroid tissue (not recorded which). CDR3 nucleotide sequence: TGCAGTGCTAGAGAGGCAGGGGTTCCTAATGAAAAACTGTTTTTT. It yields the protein CSAREAGVPNEKLFF.